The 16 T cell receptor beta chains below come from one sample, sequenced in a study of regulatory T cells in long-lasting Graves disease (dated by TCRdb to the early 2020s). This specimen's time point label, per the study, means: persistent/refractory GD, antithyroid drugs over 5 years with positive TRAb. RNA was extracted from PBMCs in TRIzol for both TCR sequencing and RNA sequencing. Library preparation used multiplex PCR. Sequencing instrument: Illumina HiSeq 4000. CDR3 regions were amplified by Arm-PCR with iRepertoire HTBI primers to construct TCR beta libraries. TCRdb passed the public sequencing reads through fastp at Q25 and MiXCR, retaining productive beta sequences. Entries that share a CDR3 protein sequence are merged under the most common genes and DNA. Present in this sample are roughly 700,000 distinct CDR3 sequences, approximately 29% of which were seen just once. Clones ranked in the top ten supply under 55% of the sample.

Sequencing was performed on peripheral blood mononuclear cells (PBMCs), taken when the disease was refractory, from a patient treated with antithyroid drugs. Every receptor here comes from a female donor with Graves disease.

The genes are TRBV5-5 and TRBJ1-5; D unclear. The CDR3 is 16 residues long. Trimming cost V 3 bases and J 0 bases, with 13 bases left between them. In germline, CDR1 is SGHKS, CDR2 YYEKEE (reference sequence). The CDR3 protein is CASSSDGGYSNQPQHF. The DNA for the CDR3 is TGTGCCAGCAGCTCTGATGGAGGCTATAGCAATCAGCCCCAGCATTTT.

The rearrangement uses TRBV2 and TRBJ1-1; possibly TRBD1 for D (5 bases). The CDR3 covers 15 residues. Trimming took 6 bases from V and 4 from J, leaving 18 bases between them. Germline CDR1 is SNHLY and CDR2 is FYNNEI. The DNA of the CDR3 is TGTGCCAGCAGGAAGGGACTTCAAGCAGGCACTGAAGCTTTCTTT. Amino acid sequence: CASRKGLQAGTEAFF.

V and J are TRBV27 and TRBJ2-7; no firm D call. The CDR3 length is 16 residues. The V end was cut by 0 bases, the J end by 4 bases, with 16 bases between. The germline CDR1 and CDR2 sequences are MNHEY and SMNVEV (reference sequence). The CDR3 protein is CASSLSRRQVVYEQYF. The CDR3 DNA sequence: TGTGCCAGCAGTTTATCGAGGAGACAAGTCGTTTACGAGCAGTACTTC.

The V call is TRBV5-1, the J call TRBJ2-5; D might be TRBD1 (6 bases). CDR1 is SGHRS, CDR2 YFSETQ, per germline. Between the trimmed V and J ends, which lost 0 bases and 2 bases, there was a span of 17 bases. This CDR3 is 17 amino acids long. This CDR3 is CASSLAGRGRSQETQYF. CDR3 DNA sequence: TGCGCCAGCAGCTTGGCCGGCAGGGGTCGGAGTCAAGAGACCCAGTACTTC.

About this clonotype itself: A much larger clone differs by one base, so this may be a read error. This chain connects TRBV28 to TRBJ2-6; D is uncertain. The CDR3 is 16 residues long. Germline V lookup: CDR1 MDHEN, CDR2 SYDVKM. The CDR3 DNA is TGTGCCGGCAGTTTACGGCAGCACTCTGGGGCCAACGTCCTGACTTTC. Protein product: CAGSLRQHSGANVLTF.

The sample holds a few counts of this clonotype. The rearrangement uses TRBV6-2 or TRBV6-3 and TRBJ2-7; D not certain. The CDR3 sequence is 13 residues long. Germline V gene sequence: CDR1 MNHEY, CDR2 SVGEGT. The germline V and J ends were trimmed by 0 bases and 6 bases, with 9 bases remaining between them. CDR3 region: CASSYSVRGEQYF. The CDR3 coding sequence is TGTGCCAGCAGTTACTCCGTCCGTGGCGAGCAGTACTTC.

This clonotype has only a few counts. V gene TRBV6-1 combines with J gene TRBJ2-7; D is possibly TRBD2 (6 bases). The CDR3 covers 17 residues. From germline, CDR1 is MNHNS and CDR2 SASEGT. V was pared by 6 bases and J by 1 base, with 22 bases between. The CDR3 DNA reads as TGTGCCAGCAGCCCCCCAGGAGGGCTCAAACTTTCCTACGAGCAGTACTTC. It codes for CASSPPGGLKLSYEQYF.

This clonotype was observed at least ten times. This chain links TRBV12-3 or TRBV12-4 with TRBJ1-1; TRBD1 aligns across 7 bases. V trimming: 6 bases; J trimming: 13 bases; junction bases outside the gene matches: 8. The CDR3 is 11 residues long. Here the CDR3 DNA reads TGTGCCAGCAGATTTGGGACAGACATTTTCTTT. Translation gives CASRFGTDIFF.

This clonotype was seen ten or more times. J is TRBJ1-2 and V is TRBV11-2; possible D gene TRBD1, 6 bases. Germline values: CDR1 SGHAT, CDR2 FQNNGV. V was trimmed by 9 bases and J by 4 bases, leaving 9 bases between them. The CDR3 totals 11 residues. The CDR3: CASRGLYGYTF. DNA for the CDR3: TGTGCCAGTCGGGGGCTCTATGGCTACACCTTC.

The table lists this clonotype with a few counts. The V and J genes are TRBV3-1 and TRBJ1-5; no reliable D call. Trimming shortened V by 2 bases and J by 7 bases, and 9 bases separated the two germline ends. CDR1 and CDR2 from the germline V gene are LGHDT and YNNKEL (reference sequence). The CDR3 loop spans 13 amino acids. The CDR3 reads CASSQRDGQPQHF. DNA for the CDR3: TGTGCCAGCAGCCAAAGAGACGGACAGCCCCAGCATTTT.

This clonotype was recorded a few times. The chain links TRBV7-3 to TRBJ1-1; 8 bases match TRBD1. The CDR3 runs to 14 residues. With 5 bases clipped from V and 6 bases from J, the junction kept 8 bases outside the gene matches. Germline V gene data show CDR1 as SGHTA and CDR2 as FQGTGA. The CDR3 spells CASSITGGVSEAFF. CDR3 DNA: TGTGCCAGCAGCATTACAGGGGGTGTCTCTGAAGCTTTCTTT.

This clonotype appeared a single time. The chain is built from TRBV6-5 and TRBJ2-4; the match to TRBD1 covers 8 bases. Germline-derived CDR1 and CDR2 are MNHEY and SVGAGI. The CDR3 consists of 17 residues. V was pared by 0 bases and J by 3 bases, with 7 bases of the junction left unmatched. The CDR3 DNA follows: TGTGCCAGCAGTTACTCGGGAAATACAGGGGGCAAAAACATTCAGTACTTC. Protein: CASSYSGNTGGKNIQYF.

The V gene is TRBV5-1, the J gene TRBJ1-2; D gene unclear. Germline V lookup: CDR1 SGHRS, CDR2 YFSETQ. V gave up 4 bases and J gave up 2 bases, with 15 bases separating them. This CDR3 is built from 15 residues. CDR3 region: CASSPIPGKNYGYTF. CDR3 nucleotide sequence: TGCGCCAGCAGCCCCATCCCGGGGAAGAACTATGGCTACACCTTC.

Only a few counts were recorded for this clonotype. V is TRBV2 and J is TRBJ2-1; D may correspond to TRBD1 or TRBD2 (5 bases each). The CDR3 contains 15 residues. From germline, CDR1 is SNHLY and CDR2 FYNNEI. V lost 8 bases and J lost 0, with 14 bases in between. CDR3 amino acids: CASFEGTGSYNEQFF. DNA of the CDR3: TGTGCCAGCTTCGAAGGGACGGGCTCCTACAATGAGCAGTTCTTC.

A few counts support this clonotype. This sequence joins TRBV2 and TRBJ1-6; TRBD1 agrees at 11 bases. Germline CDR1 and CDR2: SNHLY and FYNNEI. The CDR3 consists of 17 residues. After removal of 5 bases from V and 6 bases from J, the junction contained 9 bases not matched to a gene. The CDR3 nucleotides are TGTGCCAGCAGTTCTCCCCCCGGGACAGGGGGTAATTCACCCCTCCACTTT. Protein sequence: CASSSPPGTGGNSPLHF.

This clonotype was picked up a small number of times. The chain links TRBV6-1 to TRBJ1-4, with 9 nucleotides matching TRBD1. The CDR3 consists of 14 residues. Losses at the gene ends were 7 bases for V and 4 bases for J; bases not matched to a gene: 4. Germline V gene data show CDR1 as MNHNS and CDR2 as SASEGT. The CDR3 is CASTTTGGNEKLFF. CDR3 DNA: TGTGCCAGCACTACGACAGGGGGTAATGAAAAACTGTTTTTT.